These T cell receptor beta chains were read from a single sample in a study of shared clonotypes between healthy human individuals. Clones were read by immunoSEQ multiplex PCR, and TCRdb kept only the in-frame ones, dropping some. Of some 900,000 clones listed, approximately 80% are singletons. Sequenced sample: memory CD4+ T cells sorted from blood. Receptors originate from a man aged 18 to 35 in good health. CDR3s include the opening cysteine and the closing phenylalanine or tryptophan. Fields, in order: J gene, V gene, D gene, clone size, CDR3 DNA, CDR3 protein. A D gene is named only where the DNA matches it firmly. Not all rows give a size; the values are once, few, many and, for expanded clones, a class.

TRBJ2-3 TRBV19 TRBD2 once TGTGCCAGTAGTGGGAGGGCAGGGACAGATACGCAGTATTTT CASSGRAGTDTQYF
TRBJ2-7 TRBV7-2 TRBD2 NA TGTGCCAGCAGCTTAGATAGCGGGGATACCTACGAGCAGTACTTC CASSLDSGDTYEQYF
TRBJ2-7 TRBV6-5 NA NA TGTGCCAGCAGTCGCGGGACACGGGAGCAGTACTTC CASSRGTREQYF
TRBJ2-3 TRBV2 TRBD2 NA TGTGCCGGCAAGCGGGGCGCCTCACGAATTAGCACAGATACGCAGTATTTT CAGKRGASRISTDTQYF
TRBJ2-7 TRBV11-3 TRBD1 NA TGTGCCAGCAGCTTACCAGGGGGCAAGCAGTACTTC CASSLPGGKQYF
TRBJ2-7 TRBV7-7 NA NA TGTGCTAGCAGCTTAGGGCGGGGGCCCCTCTACGAGCAGTACTTC CASSLGRGPLYEQYF
TRBJ2-2 TRBV7-9 NA NA TGTGCCAGCAGCTCAAGGACGGACACCGGGGAGCTGTTTTTT CASSSRTDTGELFF
TRBJ2-3 TRBV6-4 TRBD2 NA TGTGCCAGCGCCTGGACTAGCGGGGATACGCAGTATTTT CASAWTSGDTQYF
TRBJ2-7 TRBV5-1 NA NA TGCGCCAGCAGTCTGGATGAGGCCGTATCCTACGAGCAGTACTTC CASSLDEAVSYEQYF
TRBJ2-1 TRBV5-4 TRBD2 NA TGTGCCAGCAGCAGAAGCGGGGGGCGTTACAATGAGCAGTTCTTC CASSRSGGRYNEQFF
TRBJ2-1 TRBV5-4 NA NA TGTGCCAGCAGCTTGGGAGCGAGCTCCTACAATGAGCAGTTCTTC CASSLGASSYNEQFF
TRBJ2-7 TRBV10-2 TRBD1 NA TGCGCCAGCAGTGAGCGGAGACCGGGACAGGGGGACGAGCAGTACTTC CASSERRPGQGDEQYF
TRBJ1-1 TRBV5-4 NA NA TGTGCCAGCAGCTCTCCTACAAGGCAGCAACAGGTAGTCTTT CASSSPTRQQQVVF
TRBJ2-1 TRBV7-9 TRBD1 NA TGTGCCAGCAGCTTCGGGGACAGGGTCGACAATGAGCAGTTCTTC CASSFGDRVDNEQFF
TRBJ1-2 TRBV10-3 NA few TGTGCCATCACCGCGGGCATTAACTATGGCTACACCTTC CAITAGINYGYTF
TRBJ2-3 TRBV2 NA NA TGTGCCAGCAGTAACCGGCAGACAGATACGCAGTATTTT CASSNRQTDTQYF
TRBJ2-7 TRBV28 TRBD1 NA TGTGCCAGCCGCTCGGGACAGTCCCCCTCCTACGAGCAGTACTTC CASRSGQSPSYEQYF
TRBJ1-2 TRBV30 NA NA TGTGCCTGGAGTCCGGGAGCGGGCGGCTACACCTTC CAWSPGAGGYTF
TRBJ1-5 TRBV5-1 TRBD1 NA TGCGCCAGCGCGCAGGGGGGACCTAATCAGCCCCAGCATTTT CASAQGGPNQPQHF
TRBJ2-4 TRBV2 NA NA TGTGCCAGCAGTGAAGGGGAGAACATTCAGTACTTC CASSEGENIQYF
TRBJ1-2 TRBV28 NA NA TGTGCCAGCAGTTTTCGGCGGGGTGGGGTAGGCTACACCTTC CASSFRRGGVGYTF
TRBJ2-6 TRBV4-2 NA NA TGTGCCAGCAGCCCGTCGGGGGCCAACGTCCTGACTTTC CASSPSGANVLTF
TRBJ2-1 TRBV19 TRBD2 few TGTGCCAGTAGTATGAGTCTAGCGGGAGGCGACTTCTTC CASSMSLAGGDFF
TRBJ1-5 TRBV18 TRBD1 once TGTGCCAGCTCACCAGAGGAACAGGGGCGATATCAGCCCCAGCATTTT CASSPEEQGRYQPQHF
TRBJ2-1 TRBV21-1 NA few TGTGCCAGCAGCACCCGACCCATGGGCTCCTACAATGAGCAGTTCTTC CASSTRPMGSYNEQFF
TRBJ2-1 TRBV5-1 NA once TGCGCCAGCAGCTTGGCCGGTACCGAGGGTGAGCAGTTCTTC CASSLAGTEGEQFF
TRBJ1-6 TRBV6-5 NA NA TGTGCCAGCTCCCGGGACCTCCCGGGGTCACCCCTCCACTTT CASSRDLPGSPLHF
TRBJ2-7 TRBV7-2 TRBD1 NA TGTGCCAGCAGCTCCTCCCTAGCAGGGGGTAATTCCTACGAGCAGTACTTC CASSSSLAGGNSYEQYF
TRBJ2-2 TRBV5-4 TRBD2 NA TGTGCCAGCAGCCCCCCTTTGGGAGGGAGGACCGGGGAGCTGTTTTTT CASSPPLGGRTGELFF
TRBJ2-3 TRBV27 NA few TGTGCCAGCAGTTTCACCCTAGCCCAAACCACAGATACGCAGTATTTT CASSFTLAQTTDTQYF
TRBJ2-1 TRBV5-1 NA once TGCGCCAGCAGCGAGGGATCCTACAATGAGCAGTTCTTC CASSEGSYNEQFF
TRBJ2-3 TRBV29-1 TRBD2 NA TGCAGCGTGAGGGGACTAGCGCAAAGCACAGATACGCAGTATTTT CSVRGLAQSTDTQYF
TRBJ1-5 TRBV30 NA once TGTGCCTGGAGTCCGACAGGTAGCAATCAGCCCCAGCATTTT CAWSPTGSNQPQHF